Shown below are 31 T cell receptor beta chains from a single sample sequenced in a study of blood T cell repertoires in COVID-19. Generated by immunoSEQ multiplex PCR, the TCRdb table keeps only in-frame clones and is missing some. The repertoire holds about 430,000 clones, with approximately 91% as singletons. Sequenced material: PBMCs or T cells enriched from blood (not recorded which). All receptors derive from a woman between 18 and 30 years old who had been exposed to COVID-19.

V gene TRBV29-1 combines with J gene TRBJ2-5; D is ambiguous. The CDR3 is made up of 12 amino acids. The germline CDR1 and CDR2 sequences are SQVTM and ANQGSEA. Trimming removed 2 bases from V and 0 bases from J, with 4 bases in between. DNA for the CDR3: TGCAGCGTTGAACGGGACCAAGAGACCCAGTACTTC. Protein: CSVERDQETQYF.

Only a few counts were recorded for this clone. This sequence joins TRBV28 and TRBJ2-2; tentatively, D is TRBD1 (5 bases). V dropped 1 base and J dropped 5 bases, with 11 bases sitting between them. Germline lookup yields CDR1 MDHEN and CDR2 SYDVKM. The CDR3 loop spans 15 amino acids. The CDR3 nucleotides are TGTGCCAGCAGTTTATCGCAGGGTTGGACCGGGGAGCTGTTTTTT. This codes for CASSLSQGWTGELFF.

Only one count was recorded for this clone. V and J are TRBV5-4 and TRBJ2-4; the D gene is possibly TRBD2 (6 bases). Germline lookup yields CDR1 SGHNT and CDR2 YYREEE (reference sequence). There are 14 residues in the CDR3. Trimming stripped 3 bases from V and 8 bases from J, with 15 bases between. CDR3 bases: TGTGCCAGCAGCTCACGCCCACCGGGGGACATTCAGTACTTC. This encodes CASSSRPPGDIQYF.

The rearrangement joins TRBV19 to TRBJ1-1, with 10 bases that match TRBD1. This CDR3 comprises 15 residues. Germline V gene sequence: CDR1 LNHDA, CDR2 SQIVND (reference sequence). J lost 11 bases, V lost 7 bases, and 16 bases had no gene match. The CDR3 here is CASTTLAGTGADAFF. Here the CDR3 DNA reads TGTGCCAGTACCACGTTAGCCGGGACAGGGGCGGACGCTTTCTTT.

This chain uses TRBV5-1 with TRBJ2-7; the D gene is possibly TRBD1 (5 bases). V was pared by 0 bases and J by 5 bases, with 18 bases between. Germline V lookup: CDR1 SGHRS, CDR2 YFSETQ. This CDR3 spans 16 amino acids. The CDR3 reads CASSLVGMQGRDEQYF. The CDR3 DNA sequence: TGCGCCAGCAGCTTGGTCGGCATGCAGGGAAGAGACGAGCAGTACTTC.

The CDR3 loop is CASSQGLGNTGELFF. CDR3 in DNA: TGTGCCAGCAGCCAAGGACTAGGGAACACCGGGGAGCTGTTTTTT. This rearrangement joins TRBV7-2 to TRBJ2-2, with 7 bases fitting TRBD2. The V segment lost 5 bases and the J segment 1 base; nucleotides outside the gene matches: 4. Germline CDR1 is SGHTA and CDR2 is FQGNSA. This CDR3 is 15 amino acids long. Full variable domain (missing parts from reference TRBV7-2 and TRBJ2-2): GAGVSQSPSNKVTEKGKDVELRCDPISGHTALYWYRQSLGQGLEFLIYFQGNSAPDKSGLPSDRFSAERTGGSVSTLTIQRTQQEDSAVYLCASSQGLGNTGELFFGEGSRLTVL.

This sequence joins TRBV5-6 and TRBJ1-1; perhaps TRBD1 as D (6 bases). This CDR3 has 13 residues. V was pared by 4 bases and J by 5 bases, with 12 bases between. Germline assignment: CDR1 SGHDT and CDR2 YYEEEE. CDR3 sequence (DNA): TGTGCCAGCAGCGGGGGAAGGGGGACTGAAGCTTTCTTT. As protein: CASSGGRGTEAFF.

This sequence joins TRBV11-3 and TRBJ2-3; no reliable D call. Trimming took off 1 base at V and 5 bases at J, with 7 bases between the two ends. CDR1 and CDR2 (germline): SGHNT, YENEEA. The CDR3 spans 13 residues. The DNA of the CDR3 is TGTGCCAGCAGCTTAGTAGGCGGAGATACGCAGTATTTT. This gives the protein CASSLVGGDTQYF.

V gene TRBV9 combines with J gene TRBJ1-6, with 7 bases that match TRBD1. This CDR3 spans 13 amino acids. Germline lookup yields CDR1 SGDLS and CDR2 YYNGEE. V trimming: 2 bases; J trimming: 10 bases; junction bases outside the gene matches: 3. CDR3 DNA sequence: TGTGCCAGCAGCGTCACAGGGGTCTCACCCCTCCACTTT. Translating it yields CASSVTGVSPLHF.

The chain links TRBV4-2 to TRBJ2-7; maybe TRBD1 (6 bases). V lost 0 bases to trimming and J lost 3 bases, with 12 bases between them. Germline CDR1 LGHNA, CDR2 YNFKEQ. The CDR3 runs 15 residues. In DNA form, the CDR3 reads TGTGCCAGCAGCCAAGAATGGGGGCCTAACTACGAGCAGTACTTC. It encodes CASSQEWGPNYEQYF.

This clone was counted a single time. The chain joins TRBV24-1 to TRBJ2-7; D possibly corresponds to TRBD2 (6 bases). This CDR3 comprises 15 residues. Trimming cost V 3 bases and J 3 bases, with 14 bases left between them. Germline CDR1 KGHDR, CDR2 SFDVKD. CDR3 coding DNA: TGTGCCACCAGTGATCCTAGCGACGGACACTACGAGCAGTACTTC. Amino acid sequence: CATSDPSDGHYEQYF.

V and J are TRBV24-1 and TRBJ2-1; possibly TRBD2 for D (6 bases). Trimming removed 2 bases from V and 0 bases from J, with 16 bases in between. Germline V gene data show CDR1 as KGHDR and CDR2 as SFDVKD. CDR3 length equals 18 residues. CDR3 amino acids: CATSDYPGAGFSYNEQFF. DNA of the CDR3: TGTGCCACCAGTGATTACCCAGGAGCGGGTTTCTCCTACAATGAGCAGTTCTTC.

V usage is TRBV3-1 (or the pseudogene TRBV3-2) and J usage is TRBJ1-6; possible D gene TRBD1, 6 bases. The V gene's germline CDR1 is LGHDT and CDR2 YNNKEL (reference sequence). CDR3 length equals 16 residues. V was clipped by 2 bases and J by 7 bases, with 15 bases between them. The CDR3 bases are TGTGCCAGCAGCCAACGGGGACAAGGGGCCAATTCACCCCTCCACTTT. It yields the protein CASSQRGQGANSPLHF.

The rearrangement uses TRBV28 and TRBJ2-3, with TRBD2 matching 7 bases. With 2 bases clipped from V and 2 bases from J, the junction kept 7 bases outside the gene matches. This CDR3 region has 16 residues. The germline gives CDR1 MDHEN, CDR2 SYDVKM. The CDR3 DNA reads TGTGCCAGCAGTTTAGGCGATGGACTAGACACAGATACGCAGTATTTT. Its translation: CASSLGDGLDTDTQYF.

On this clone itself: This could be a read error, since a much larger clone is one nucleotide away. The chain has TRBV7-6 and TRBJ1-5, with TRBD1 matching over 8 bases. Germline loops: CDR1 SGHVS, CDR2 FNYEAQ. The CDR3 sequence is 15 residues long. J gave up 0 bases and V 3 bases, and 1 base lay outside the gene matches. The CDR3 sequence: CASSLGQASNQPQHF. Here the CDR3 DNA reads TGTGCCAGCAGCTTGGGACAGGCTAGCAATCAGCCCCAGCATTTT.

CDR3: CAWSVGGETQYF. CDR3 DNA sequence: TGTGCCTGGAGTGTAGGGGGCGAGACCCAGTACTTC. The chain uses TRBV30 and TRBJ2-5; TRBD1 agrees at 7 bases. Germline V gene lookup returns CDR1 GTSNPN and CDR2 SVGIG (reference sequence). This CDR3 is 12 amino acids long. V gave up 0 bases and J gave up 5 bases; unmatched junction bases: 0.

The chain employs TRBV11-2 and TRBJ2-7; 8 bases align to TRBD1. V dropped 3 bases and J dropped 5; count of bases not matched to a gene: 9. CDR3 size: 15 residues. The germline V gene has CDR1 SGHAT and CDR2 FQNNGV. The CDR3 region has the DNA TGTGCCAGCAGCTTTGCCACGACAGGGGCCGACGAGCAGTACTTC. This sequence encodes CASSFATTGADEQYF.

For the CDR3, the DNA is TGTGCCAGCAGCCTACGGGACTACTATGGCTACACCTTC. It is translated as CASSLRDYYGYTF. The chain joins TRBV6-2 or TRBV6-3 to TRBJ1-2; tentative D call: TRBD1 (5 bases). CDR1 MNHEY and CDR2 SVGEGT come from the germline V gene. The CDR3 runs 13 residues. Trimming took off 6 bases at V and 3 bases at J, with 11 bases between the two ends.

The rearrangement joins TRBV9 to TRBJ1-6; 9 positions agree with TRBD1. Germline V gene data show CDR1 as SGDLS and CDR2 as YYNGEE. The CDR3 has 15 amino acids. Trimming took 0 bases from V and 5 from J; bases not matched to a gene: 0. CDR3 DNA sequence: TGTGCCAGCAGCGTAGGGGACAGGGATAATTCACCCCTCCACTTT. It specifies CASSVGDRDNSPLHF.

The chain combines TRBV11-2 with TRBJ2-7; weak D call: TRBD1 (6 bases). V lost 5 bases to trimming and J lost 6 bases, with 20 bases between them. The germline V gene encodes CDR1 SGHAT and CDR2 FQNNGV. The CDR3 is 15 amino acids. CDR3 region: CASSDILRGTVEQYF. The CDR3 coding sequence is TGTGCCAGCAGCGACATCCTCAGGGGTACCGTCGAGCAGTACTTC.

This clone was seen once. This chain connects TRBV7-9 to TRBJ2-7; D is unresolved. Per the germline V gene, CDR1 is SEHNR and CDR2 is FQNEAQ (reference sequence). Trimming stripped 1 base from V and 6 bases from J, with 7 bases between. CDR3 length: 12 amino acids. CDR3 loop: CASSLETAEQYF. The CDR3 coding sequence is TGTGCCAGCAGCTTAGAAACAGCCGAGCAGTACTTC.

V usage is TRBV20-1 and J usage is TRBJ2-7; D call uncertain. V lost 5 bases to trimming and J lost 4 bases, with 9 bases between them. CDR1 and CDR2 (germline): DFQATT, SNEGSKA (reference sequence). This CDR3 region has 11 residues. CDR3: CSAPNIYEQYF. CDR3 nucleotide sequence: TGCAGTGCTCCAAACATATACGAGCAGTACTTC.

The rearrangement uses TRBV19 and TRBJ2-1, with unresolved D. CDR1 is LNHDA, CDR2 SQIVND, per germline (reference sequence). V lost 1 base to trimming and J lost 4 bases, with 5 bases between them. The CDR3 spans 13 residues. The CDR3, as DNA: TGTGCCAGTAGTATAGGGGCTTACAATGAGCAGTTCTTC. It specifies CASSIGAYNEQFF.

CDR3 in amino acids: CASSLDQNNSPLHF. Written as DNA, the CDR3 is TGTGCCAGCAGCTTAGATCAGAATAATTCACCCCTCCACTTT. The genes are TRBV7-8 and TRBJ1-6, with no clear D. This CDR3 has 14 residues. Germline V gives CDR1 SGHVS, CDR2 FQNEAQ. V was trimmed by 1 base and J by 5 bases, leaving 6 bases between them.

V usage is TRBV28 and J usage is TRBJ2-7; 7 bases match TRBD2. Germline V gene data show CDR1 as MDHEN and CDR2 as SYDVKM. CDR3 length: 15 residues. V lost 2 bases and J lost 2; bases outside the gene matches: 6. This CDR3 reads CASSLGGVGPYEQYF. DNA of the CDR3: TGTGCCAGCAGTTTAGGGGGGGTGGGTCCCTACGAGCAGTACTTC. The full variable domain, in which reference TRBV28 and TRBJ2-7 provide the parts outside the CDR3, is DVKVTQSSRYLVKRTGEKVFLECVQDMDHENMFWYRQDPGLGLRLIYFSYDVKMKEKGDIPEGYSVSREKKERFSLILESASTNQTSMYLCASSLGGVGPYEQYFGPGTRLTVT.

The J gene is TRBJ2-2, the V gene TRBV7-2, with TRBD2 as a possible D gene (5 bases). With 3 bases removed from V and 2 bases from J, the gap between germline ends came to 10 bases. This CDR3 is 15 amino acids long. Germline lookup yields CDR1 SGHTA and CDR2 FQGNSA. The CDR3 region has the DNA TGTGCCAGCAGCTTTACAACTAGAAACACCGGGGAGCTGTTTTTT. It codes for CASSFTTRNTGELFF.

The chain links TRBV5-4 to TRBJ2-7, with D maybe TRBD1 (6 bases). CDR3 length equals 13 residues. The germline gives CDR1 SGHNT, CDR2 YYREEE (reference sequence). V was clipped by 0 bases and J by 4 bases, with 8 bases between them. CDR3 sequence: CASSLDRAYEQYF. The CDR3 DNA is TGTGCCAGCAGCTTGGACAGGGCGTACGAGCAGTACTTC.

This clone was counted a single time. The V gene is TRBV27, the J gene TRBJ2-1, with 7 bases identical to TRBD2. Germline CDR1 is MNHEY and CDR2 is SMNVEV (reference sequence). The J segment lost 4 bases and the V segment lost 5 bases, leaving 11 bases of the junction unmatched. The CDR3 contains 16 residues. CDR3 DNA sequence: TGTGCCAGCAGTCCCTCCCGCGGGAGTTATTACAATGAGCAGTTCTTC. Translating gives CASSPSRGSYYNEQFF.

J is TRBJ1-6 and V is TRBV28; a weak D match, TRBD1 (5 bases). Trimming removed 5 bases at V and 6 bases at J, with 17 bases between. Germline V gives CDR1 MDHEN, CDR2 SYDVKM. This CDR3 has 16 residues. The CDR3 DNA is TGTGCCAGCAGTCCCTCCCTTGGGGGGGGTAATTCACCCCTCCACTTT. The encoded protein is CASSPSLGGGNSPLHF.

The V gene is TRBV9, the J gene TRBJ1-6; 9 nucleotides line up with TRBD1. The CDR3 is 14 residues long. Per the germline V gene, CDR1 is SGDLS and CDR2 is YYNGEE. Unmatched junction bases numbered 4, after V lost 3 bases and J lost 9 bases. The chain's CDR3 is CASSGGTGTSPLHF. CDR3 coding DNA: TGTGCCAGCAGCGGCGGGACAGGGACTTCACCCCTCCACTTT.

The CDR3 DNA sequence: TGCGCCAGCAGCTTGGCCGGGACAGCGAACACCGGGGAGCTGTTTTTT. Residues: CASSLAGTANTGELFF. V is TRBV5-1 and J is TRBJ2-2; 7 nucleotides match TRBD1. The V gene end was trimmed by 0 bases and the J gene end by 0 bases; junction bases not matched to a gene: 2. Germline loops: CDR1 SGHRS, CDR2 YFSETQ. The CDR3 contains 16 residues.